This entry concerns a single TCR beta chain. The antigen is unknown. Sequencing used immunoSEQ multiplex PCR; TCRdb keeps in-frame clones, though not all of them. The table has approximately 30,000 clones, over 65% seen once. Losses at the gene ends were 6 bases for V and 2 bases for J; bases not matched to a gene: 4. CDR1 SGHVS and CDR2 FNYEAQ come from the germline V gene. CDR3 length: 13 amino acids. The source of the sample is a study of Tregs in tolerant kidney transplant recipients. Looking at the study overall: Sorting of CD4+CD25+CD127- cells followed approximately three-day belatacept mixed lymphocyte reactions, sometimes with roughly 5-day graft donor restimulation. Sorting used antibodies to exclude donor cells.

Study results and limitations: Biological reproducibility was not directly addressed, but technical replication error appeared minimal.

The V gene is TRBV7-6, the J gene TRBJ2-7, with 7 bases fitting TRBD2. Sequences were obtained from Tregs from blood cultured with allogeneic cells. The clonotype originates from a human donor in good health. Here the CDR3 DNA reads TGTGCCAGCAGGCCAGCGGGAACCTACGAGCAGTACTTC. Protein sequence: CASRPAGTYEQYF.